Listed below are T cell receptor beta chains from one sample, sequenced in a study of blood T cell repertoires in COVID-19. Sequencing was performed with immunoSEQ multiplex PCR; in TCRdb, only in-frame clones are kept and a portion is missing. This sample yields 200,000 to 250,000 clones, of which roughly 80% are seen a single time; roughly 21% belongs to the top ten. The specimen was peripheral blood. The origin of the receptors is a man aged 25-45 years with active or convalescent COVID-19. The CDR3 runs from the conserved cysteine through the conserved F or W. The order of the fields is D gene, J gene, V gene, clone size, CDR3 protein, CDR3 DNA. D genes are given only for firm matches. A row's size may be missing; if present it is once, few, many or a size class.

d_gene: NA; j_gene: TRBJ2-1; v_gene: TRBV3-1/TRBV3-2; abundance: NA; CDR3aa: CASSQGGAGRSYNEQFF; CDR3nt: TGTGCCAGCAGCCAAGGTGGGGCGGGGAGGTCCTACAATGAGCAGTTCTTC
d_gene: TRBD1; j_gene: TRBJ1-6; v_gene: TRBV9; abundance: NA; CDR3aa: CASSPGTASYNSPLHF; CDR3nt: TGTGCCAGCAGCCCAGGGACAGCCTCCTATAATTCACCCCTCCACTTT
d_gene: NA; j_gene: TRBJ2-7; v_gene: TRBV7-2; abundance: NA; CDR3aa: CASSFRAQFSGAYEQYF; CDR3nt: TGTGCCAGCAGCTTCCGGGCCCAATTCTCGGGAGCCTACGAGCAGTACTTC
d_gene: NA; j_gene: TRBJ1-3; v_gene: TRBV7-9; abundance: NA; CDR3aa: CASSLAGGSGNTIYF; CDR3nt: TGTGCCAGCAGCTTAGCGGGGGGGAGCGGAAACACCATATATTTT
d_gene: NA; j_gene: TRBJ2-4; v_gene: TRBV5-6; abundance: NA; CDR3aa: CASSLDQRSQYF; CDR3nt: TGTGCCAGCAGCTTGGATCAGCGAAGTCAGTACTTC
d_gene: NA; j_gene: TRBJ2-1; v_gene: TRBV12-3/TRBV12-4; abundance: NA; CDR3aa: CASNPGGNEQFF; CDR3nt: TGTGCCAGCAACCCCGGGGGCAATGAGCAGTTCTTC
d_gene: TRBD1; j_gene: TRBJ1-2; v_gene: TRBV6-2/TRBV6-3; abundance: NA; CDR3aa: CASSLTGGYGYTF; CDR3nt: TGTGCCAGCAGTTTGACAGGGGGCTATGGCTACACCTTC
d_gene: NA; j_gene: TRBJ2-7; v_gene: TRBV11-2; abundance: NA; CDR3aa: CASSLGSGDEQYF; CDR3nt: TGTGCCAGCAGCTTAGGGTCGGGGGACGAGCAGTACTTC
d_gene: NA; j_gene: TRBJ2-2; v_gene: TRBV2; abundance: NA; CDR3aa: CASLIRVGELFF; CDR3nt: TGTGCCAGCCTTATCAGGGTCGGGGAGCTGTTTTTT
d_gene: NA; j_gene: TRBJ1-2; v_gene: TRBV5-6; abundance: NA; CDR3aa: CASSFGRDNGYTF; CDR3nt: TGTGCCAGCAGCTTCGGTAGGGACAATGGCTACACCTTC
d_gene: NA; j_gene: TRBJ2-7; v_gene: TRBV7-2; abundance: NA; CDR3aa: CASSLEAREQYF; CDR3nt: TGTGCCAGCAGCTTAGAGGCGCGGGAGCAGTACTTC
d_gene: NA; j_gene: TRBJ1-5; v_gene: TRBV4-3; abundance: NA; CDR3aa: CASSQDVFRPQHF; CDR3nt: TGCGCCAGCAGCCAAGATGTCTTTAGACCCCAGCATTTT
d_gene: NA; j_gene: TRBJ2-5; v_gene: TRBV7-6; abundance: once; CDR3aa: CASSLEVFERTQYF; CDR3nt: TGTGCCAGCAGCTTAGAGGTCTTCGAGCGGACCCAGTACTTC
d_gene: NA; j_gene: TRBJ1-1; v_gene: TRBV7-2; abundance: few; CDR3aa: CASSASPLLEAFF; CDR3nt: TGTGCCAGCAGCGCGTCCCCTCTCTTGGAAGCTTTCTTT
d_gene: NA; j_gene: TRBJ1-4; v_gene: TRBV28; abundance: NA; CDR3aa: CASSTRGRANEKLFF; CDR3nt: TGTGCCAGCAGTACCAGGGGAAGGGCTAATGAAAAACTGTTTTTT
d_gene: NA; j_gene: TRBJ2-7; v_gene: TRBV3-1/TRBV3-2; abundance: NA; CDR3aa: CASSHPSGHPYEQYF; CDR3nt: TGTGCCAGCAGCCACCCTTCTGGACATCCCTACGAGCAGTACTTC
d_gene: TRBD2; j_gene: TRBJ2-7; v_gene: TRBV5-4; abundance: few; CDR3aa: CASSIAGPSYEQYF; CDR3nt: TGTGCCAGCAGTATAGCGGGTCCATCCTACGAGCAGTACTTC
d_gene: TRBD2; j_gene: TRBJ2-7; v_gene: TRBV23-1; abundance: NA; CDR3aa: CASSQRPAGRLAGSYEQYF; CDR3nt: TGCGCCAGCAGTCAAAGGCCGGCAGGACGACTAGCGGGAAGCTACGAGCAGTACTTC
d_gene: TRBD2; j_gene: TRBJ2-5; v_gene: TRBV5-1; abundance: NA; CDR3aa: CASSGTLAGDIETQYF; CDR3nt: TGCGCCAGCAGCGGAACACTAGCGGGAGACATTGAGACCCAGTACTTC
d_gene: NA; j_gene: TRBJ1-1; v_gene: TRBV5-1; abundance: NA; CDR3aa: CASSLEGRMNTEAFF; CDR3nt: TGCGCCAGCAGCTTGGAGGGGCGGATGAACACTGAAGCTTTCTTT
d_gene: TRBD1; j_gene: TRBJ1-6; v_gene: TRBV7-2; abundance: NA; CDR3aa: CASSPRQGIGSPLHF; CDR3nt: TGTGCCAGCAGCCCTCGACAGGGAATAGGTTCACCCCTCCACTTT
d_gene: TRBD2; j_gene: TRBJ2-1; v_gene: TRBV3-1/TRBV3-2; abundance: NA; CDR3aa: CASVKGVAGGSNEQFF; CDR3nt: TGTGCCAGCGTAAAAGGGGTAGCGGGAGGATCCAATGAGCAGTTCTTC
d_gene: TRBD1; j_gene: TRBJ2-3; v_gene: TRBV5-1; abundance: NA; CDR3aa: CASSYRDRGTDTQYF; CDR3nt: TGCGCCAGCAGCTACCGGGACAGGGGAACAGATACGCAGTATTTT
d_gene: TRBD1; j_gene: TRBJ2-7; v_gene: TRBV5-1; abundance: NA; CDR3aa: CASSPGGTGEQYF; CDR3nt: TGCGCCAGCAGCCCAGGAGGGACAGGCGAGCAGTACTTC
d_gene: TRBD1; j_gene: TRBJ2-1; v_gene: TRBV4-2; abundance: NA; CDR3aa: CASRDTGGYNEQFF; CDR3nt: TGTGCCAGCAGAGATACAGGGGGCTACAATGAGCAGTTCTTC
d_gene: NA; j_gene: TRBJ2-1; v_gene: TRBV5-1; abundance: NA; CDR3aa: CASSLYNSNEQFF; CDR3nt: TGCGCCAGCAGCTTGTATAACTCCAATGAGCAGTTCTTC
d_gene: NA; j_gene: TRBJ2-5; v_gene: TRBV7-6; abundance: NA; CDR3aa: CASSPGVSVKETQYF; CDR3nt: TGTGCCAGCAGCCCCGGGGTTAGCGTGAAAGAGACCCAGTACTTC
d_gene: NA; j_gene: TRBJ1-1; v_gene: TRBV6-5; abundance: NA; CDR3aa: CASSYQARMNTEAFF; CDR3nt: TGTGCCAGCAGTTATCAGGCCAGGATGAACACTGAAGCTTTCTTT
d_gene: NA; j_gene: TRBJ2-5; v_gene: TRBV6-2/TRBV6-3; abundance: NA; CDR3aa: CASSVSGETQYF; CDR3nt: TGTGCCAGCAGCGTATCGGGGGAGACCCAGTACTTC
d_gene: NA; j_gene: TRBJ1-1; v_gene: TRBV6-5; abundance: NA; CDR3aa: CASTRREGEAFF; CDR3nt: TGTGCCAGCACCCGGAGGGAAGGCGAAGCTTTCTTT
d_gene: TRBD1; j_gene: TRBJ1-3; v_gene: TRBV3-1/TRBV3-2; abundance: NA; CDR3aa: CASSQRQGVSGNTIYF; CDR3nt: TGTGCCAGCAGCCAACGACAGGGGGTCTCTGGAAACACCATATATTTT
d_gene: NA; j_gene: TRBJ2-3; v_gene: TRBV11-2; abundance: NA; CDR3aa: CASSLGAGWVDTQYF; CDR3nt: TGTGCCAGCAGCTTAGGTGCGGGATGGGTAGATACGCAGTATTTT
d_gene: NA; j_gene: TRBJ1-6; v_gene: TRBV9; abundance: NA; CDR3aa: CASSLGTGKPLHF; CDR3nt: TGTGCCAGCAGCCTAGGAACAGGGAAACCCCTCCACTTT
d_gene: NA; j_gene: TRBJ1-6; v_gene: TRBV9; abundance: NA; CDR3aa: CASSVEGAGYSPLHF; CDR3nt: TGTGCCAGCAGCGTAGAAGGTGCAGGCTATTCACCCCTCCACTTT
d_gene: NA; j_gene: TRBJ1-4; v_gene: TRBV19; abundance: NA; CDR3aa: CASSMVVRGNEKLFF; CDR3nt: TGTGCCAGTAGTATGGTGGTCAGGGGAAATGAAAAACTGTTTTTT
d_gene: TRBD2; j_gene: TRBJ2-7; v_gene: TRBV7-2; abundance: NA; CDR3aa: CASSSSVGGIGVYEQYF; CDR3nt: TGTGCCAGCAGCTCAAGCGTCGGGGGGATTGGTGTCTACGAGCAGTACTTC
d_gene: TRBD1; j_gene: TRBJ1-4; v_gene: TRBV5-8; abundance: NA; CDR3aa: CASSLKGTATNEKLFF; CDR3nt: TGTGCCAGCAGCTTGAAGGGGACAGCAACTAATGAAAAACTGTTTTTT
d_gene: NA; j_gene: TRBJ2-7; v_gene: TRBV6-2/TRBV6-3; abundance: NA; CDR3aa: CASRRGPSYEQYF; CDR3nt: TGTGCCAGCCGCCGGGGCCCCTCCTACGAGCAGTACTTC
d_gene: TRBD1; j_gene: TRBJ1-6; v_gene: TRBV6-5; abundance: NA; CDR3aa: CASSYSGTAYNSPLHF; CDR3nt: TGTGCCAGCAGTTACTCCGGGACAGCCTATAATTCACCCCTCCACTTT
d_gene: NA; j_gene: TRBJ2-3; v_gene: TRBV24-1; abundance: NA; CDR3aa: CAPRGGLSDTQYF; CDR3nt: TGTGCCCCCAGGGGGGGGCTATCAGATACGCAGTATTTT